These 15 T cell receptor beta chains were all obtained from the same sample, sequenced in a study of T cells in Graves' hyperthyroidism and ophthalmopathy. TCR beta CDR3 regions were amplified from RNA. A set of HTBI primers served as the primers for a first-round RT-PCR of the TCR CDR3. TCRdb independently ran MiXCR on the multiplex PCR reads; one entry per CDR3 protein. There are 450,000 to 600,000 distinct CDR3 sequences in the sample; 13% to 15% occur only once, and roughly 14% lies in the top ten. The material sequenced was blood. Source of these receptors: a woman between 35 and 50 years old with Graves' hyperthyroidism.

This clonotype has ten or more counts. The rearrangement links TRBV20-1 to TRBJ1-5; D not certain. The CDR3 consists of 14 residues. Germline V gene data show CDR1 as DFQATT and CDR2 as SNEGSKA (reference sequence). V was pared by 3 bases and J by 6 bases, with 15 bases between. The DNA of the CDR3 is TGCAGTGCTAGGACCACAGCTAAGCTTCAGCCCCAGCATTTT. Translating gives CSARTTAKLQPQHF.

This clonotype appeared many times. The V and J genes are TRBV12-3 or TRBV12-4 and TRBJ1-1, with D unresolved. The V and J ends lost 3 bases and 7 bases respectively, with 12 bases between them. The CDR3 has 13 amino acids. CDR3 nucleotides: TGTGCCAGCAGTTTTTCTAGGGTCGGTGAAGCTTTCTTT. This sequence encodes CASSFSRVGEAFF.

The rearrangement uses TRBV2 and TRBJ1-5, with D possibly matching TRBD1 (5 bases). Trimming removed 6 bases at V and 11 bases at J, with 11 bases between. Looked up from germline, CDR1 is SNHLY and CDR2 is FYNNEI. The CDR3 sequence is 11 residues long. The CDR3 loop is CASSAQGAQHF. The CDR3 nucleotides are TGTGCCAGCAGCGCACAAGGGGCCCAGCATTTT.

This clonotype was detected only a few times. The chain employs TRBV6-1 and TRBJ1-1; D is uncertain. The germline gives CDR1 MNHNS, CDR2 SASEGT. The CDR3 is 12 amino acids. V lost 8 bases and J lost 0, with 7 bases in between. In DNA form, the CDR3 reads TGTGCCAGCCGATTTCTGAACACTGAAGCTTTCTTT. This sequence encodes CASRFLNTEAFF.

This clonotype was found a few times. This rearrangement joins TRBV7-9 to TRBJ2-1, with 11 nucleotides matching TRBD2. The J segment lost 9 bases and the V segment lost 2 bases, leaving 6 bases of the junction unmatched. This CDR3 region has 15 residues. CDR1 and CDR2 (germline): SEHNR, FQNEAQ (reference sequence). Here the CDR3 reads CASSLTGTSGGEQFF. CDR3 DNA sequence: TGTGCCAGCAGCTTAACCGGGACTAGCGGCGGTGAGCAGTTCTTC.

The V and J genes are TRBV5-1 and TRBJ1-4, with TRBD1 identical over 8 bases. The germline V gene has CDR1 SGHRS and CDR2 YFSETQ. This CDR3 region has 14 residues. V dropped 7 bases and J dropped 5; count of bases not matched to a gene: 7. CDR3 DNA: TGCGCCAGCGGTTTCGGACAGGGCAATGAAAAACTGTTTTTT. Amino acid sequence: CASGFGQGNEKLFF.

This chain links TRBV5-6 with TRBJ2-1; the D gene is possibly TRBD1 (5 bases). This CDR3 is 14 amino acids long. V dropped 5 bases and J dropped 8 bases, with 17 bases sitting between them. Germline V gives CDR1 SGHDT, CDR2 YYEEEE. The CDR3 reads CASSPGIRADEQFF. CDR3 bases: TGTGCCAGCAGTCCAGGGATCCGAGCCGATGAGCAGTTCTTC.

This clonotype has at least ten counts. The chain combines TRBV6-1 with TRBJ2-5; 7 bases match TRBD2. The trim removed 5 bases at V and 0 bases at J, leaving 6 bases unmatched. The CDR3 is 15 amino acids. Germline lookup yields CDR1 MNHNS and CDR2 SASEGT. The CDR3 protein is CASSRSGWYQETQYF. The CDR3 DNA is TGTGCCAGCAGTCGTAGCGGGTGGTACCAAGAGACCCAGTACTTC.

This clonotype showed up many times. This rearrangement joins TRBV6-1 to TRBJ2-5; no definite D call. In germline, CDR1 is MNHNS, CDR2 SASEGT. CDR3 length: 12 amino acids. V lost 6 bases and J lost 2, with 7 bases in between. CDR3 coding DNA: TGTGCCAGCAGGCTCGGGCAAGAGACCCAGTACTTC. It yields the protein CASRLGQETQYF.

This clonotype has at least ten counts. The gene calls are TRBV7-8 and TRBJ2-1; TRBD1 matches 9 bases. Unmatched junction bases numbered 7, after V lost 4 bases and J lost 9 bases. The length of the CDR3 is 14 residues. Germline assignment: CDR1 SGHVS and CDR2 FQNEAQ. This CDR3 reads CASSSDRGLGEQFF. CDR3 in DNA: TGTGCCAGCAGCTCGGACAGGGGCCTGGGTGAGCAGTTCTTC.

The chain recombines TRBV7-8 with TRBJ2-7, with 12 nucleotides matching TRBD2. The CDR3 extends over 16 amino acids. Germline V CDR1 and CDR2: SGHVS, FQNEAQ. V gave up 8 bases and J gave up 2 bases; unmatched junction bases: 10. In DNA form, the CDR3 reads TGTGCCAGCTCAGCATGGACTAGCGGGGTTGCCTACGAGCAGTACTTC. As protein: CASSAWTSGVAYEQYF.

Comment on this clonotype: Given a much more abundant clone one base away, this may be a read error. This CDR3 fails to terminate in the conserved phenylalanine or tryptophan, so it likely reflects a read error. The J gene is TRBJ2-2, the V gene TRBV5-1, with D maybe TRBD2 (6 bases). Trimming left V 4 bases short and J 4 bases short, with 14 bases between. Per the germline V gene, CDR1 is SGHRS and CDR2 is YFSETQ. The CDR3 extends over 15 amino acids. CDR3 amino acids: CASSGFLGGTGELFL. The DNA of the CDR3 is TGCGCCAGCAGCGGGTTTCTCGGGGGCACCGGGGAGCTGTTTTTA.

This clonotype was counted many times. This sequence joins TRBV11-2 and TRBJ2-3; no definite D call. Deletions cut 1 base from V and 0 bases from J, with 11 bases between. The CDR3 extends over 16 amino acids. The V gene's germline CDR1 is SGHAT and CDR2 FQNNGV. The CDR3 here is CASSLVSQSSTDTQYF. CDR3 coding DNA: TGTGCCAGCAGCTTAGTTTCGCAATCTAGCACAGATACGCAGTATTTT. The variable domain in full, completed from reference TRBV11-2 and TRBJ2-3, reads EAGVAQSPRYKIIEKRQSVAFWCNPISGHATLYWYQQILGQGPKLLIQFQNNGVVDDSQLPKDRFSAERLKGVDSTLKIQPAKLEDSAVYLCASSLVSQSSTDTQYFGPGTRLTVL.

This clonotype has ten or more counts. This chain links TRBV7-9 with TRBJ2-3; a possible D gene is TRBD2 (5 bases). CDR1 SEHNR and CDR2 FQNEAQ come from the germline V gene (reference sequence). The CDR3 totals 15 residues. V lost 1 base to trimming and J lost 4 bases, with 12 bases between them. The CDR3 bases are TGTGCCAGCAGCTTAGTGGGAGCCCTCCCAGATACGCAGTATTTT. Translated: CASSLVGALPDTQYF.

This clonotype was recorded many times. The chain recombines TRBV7-9 with TRBJ1-1; TRBD1 might be the D (6 bases). This CDR3 has 14 amino acids. The germline V gene has CDR1 SEHNR and CDR2 FQNEAQ (reference sequence). Trimming pared 1 base from V and 5 bases from J, leaving 11 bases between. The CDR3 region has the DNA TGTGCCAGCAGCTTAGGGGGGGCCCGGACTGAAGCTTTCTTT. It specifies CASSLGGARTEAFF.